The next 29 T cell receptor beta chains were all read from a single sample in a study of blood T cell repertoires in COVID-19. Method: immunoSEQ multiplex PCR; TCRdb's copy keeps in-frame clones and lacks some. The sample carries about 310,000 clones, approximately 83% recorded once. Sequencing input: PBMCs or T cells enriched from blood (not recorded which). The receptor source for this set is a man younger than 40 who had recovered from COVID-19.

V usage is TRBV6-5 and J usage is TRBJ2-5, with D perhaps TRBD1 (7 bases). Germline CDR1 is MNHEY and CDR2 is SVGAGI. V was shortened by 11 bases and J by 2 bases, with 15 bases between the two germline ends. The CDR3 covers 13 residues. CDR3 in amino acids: CAGRQGGQETQYF. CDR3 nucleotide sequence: TGTGCCGGGAGACAGGGAGGTCAAGAGACCCAGTACTTC.

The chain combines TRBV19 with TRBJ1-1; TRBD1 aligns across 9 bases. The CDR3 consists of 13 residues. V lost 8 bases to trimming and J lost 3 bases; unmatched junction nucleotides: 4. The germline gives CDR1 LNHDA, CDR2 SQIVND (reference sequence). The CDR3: CASLGQGYTEAFF. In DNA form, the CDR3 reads TGTGCCAGTCTGGGACAGGGATACACTGAAGCTTTCTTT. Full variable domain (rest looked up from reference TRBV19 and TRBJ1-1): DGGITQSPKYLFRKEGQNVTLSCEQNLNHDAMYWYRQDPGQGLRLIYYSQIVNDFQKGDIAEGYSVSREKKESFPLTVTSAQKNPTAFYLCASLGQGYTEAFFGQGTRLTVV.

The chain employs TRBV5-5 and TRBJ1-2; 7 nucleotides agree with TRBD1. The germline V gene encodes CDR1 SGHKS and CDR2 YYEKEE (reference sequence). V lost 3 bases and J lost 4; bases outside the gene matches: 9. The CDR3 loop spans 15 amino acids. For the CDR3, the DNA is TGTGCCAGCAGCTCCTCGGGACAGTCAATCTATGGCTACACCTTC. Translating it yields CASSSSGQSIYGYTF.

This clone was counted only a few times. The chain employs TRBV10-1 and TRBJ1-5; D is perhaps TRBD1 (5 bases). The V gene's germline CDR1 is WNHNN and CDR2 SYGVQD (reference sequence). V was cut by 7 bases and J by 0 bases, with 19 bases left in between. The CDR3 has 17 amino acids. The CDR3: CASMSGDRLYSNQPQHF. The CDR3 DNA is TGCGCCAGCATGAGTGGTGACAGACTGTATAGCAATCAGCCCCAGCATTTT.

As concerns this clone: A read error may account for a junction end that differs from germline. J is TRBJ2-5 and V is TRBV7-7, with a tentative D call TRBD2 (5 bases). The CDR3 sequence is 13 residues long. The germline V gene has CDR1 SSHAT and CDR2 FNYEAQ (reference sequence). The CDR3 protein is CASSLDSMETQYF. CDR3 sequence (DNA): TGTGCTAGCAGCTTGGACTCGATGGAGACCCAGTACTTC.

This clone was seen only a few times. This CDR3 reads CAIGGGTFDNYGYTF. CDR3 nucleotide sequence: TGTGCCATCGGGGGAGGGACCTTTGATAACTATGGCTACACCTTC. The V call is TRBV10-3, the J call TRBJ1-2; D is possibly TRBD1 (5 bases). The ends were cut back, 8 bases at V and 1 base at J, with 17 bases in the middle. The CDR3 runs 15 residues. Germline V CDR1 and CDR2: ENHRY, SYGVKD.

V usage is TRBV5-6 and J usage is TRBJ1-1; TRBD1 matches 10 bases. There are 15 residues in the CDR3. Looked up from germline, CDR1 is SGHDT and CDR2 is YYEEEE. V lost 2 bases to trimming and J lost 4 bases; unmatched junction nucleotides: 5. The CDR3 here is CASSLVGDRGTEAFF. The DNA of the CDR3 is TGTGCCAGCAGCTTAGTTGGGGACAGGGGCACTGAAGCTTTCTTT.

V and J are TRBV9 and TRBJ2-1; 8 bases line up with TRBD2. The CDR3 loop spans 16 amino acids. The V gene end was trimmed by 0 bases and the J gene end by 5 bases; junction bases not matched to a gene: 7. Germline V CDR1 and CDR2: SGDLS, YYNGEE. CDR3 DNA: TGTGCCAGCAGCGTAGCGGGGGGGCCGAGTAACAATGAGCAGTTCTTC. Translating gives CASSVAGGPSNNEQFF.

CDR3 bases: TGTGCCAGTAGTATAAAATCGAAACACGGGTCCTACGAGCAGTACTTC. Amino acids: CASSIKSKHGSYEQYF. The V call is TRBV19, the J call TRBJ2-7; D is uncertain. Germline V gene sequence: CDR1 LNHDA, CDR2 SQIVND (reference sequence). This CDR3 contains 16 residues. With 2 bases removed from V and 1 base from J, the gap between germline ends came to 15 bases. Drawing the rest from reference TRBV19 and TRBJ2-7, the complete variable domain is DGGITQSPKYLFRKEGQNVTLSCEQNLNHDAMYWYRQDPGQGLRLIYYSQIVNDFQKGDIAEGYSVSREKKESFPLTVTSAQKNPTAFYLCASSIKSKHGSYEQYFGPGTRLTVT.

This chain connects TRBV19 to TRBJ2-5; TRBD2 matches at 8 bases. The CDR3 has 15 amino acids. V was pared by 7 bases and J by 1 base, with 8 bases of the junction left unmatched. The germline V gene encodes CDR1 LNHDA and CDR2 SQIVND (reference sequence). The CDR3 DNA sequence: TGTGCCAGTAAGCCCAGCGGGGGCTTCCAAGAGACCCAGTACTTC. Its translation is CASKPSGGFQETQYF.

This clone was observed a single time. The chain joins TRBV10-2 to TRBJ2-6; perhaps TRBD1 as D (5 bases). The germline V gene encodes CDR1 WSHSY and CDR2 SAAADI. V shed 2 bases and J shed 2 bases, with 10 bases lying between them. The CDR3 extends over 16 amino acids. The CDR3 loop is CASSESRGAGANVLTF. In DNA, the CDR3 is TGCGCCAGCAGTGAGAGTAGGGGCGCTGGGGCCAACGTCCTGACTTTC.

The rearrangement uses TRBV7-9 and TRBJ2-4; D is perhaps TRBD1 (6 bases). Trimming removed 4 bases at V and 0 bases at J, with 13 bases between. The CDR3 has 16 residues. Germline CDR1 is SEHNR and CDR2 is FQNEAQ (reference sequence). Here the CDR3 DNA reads TGTGCCAGCAGCTGGATGACAGGTTTAGCCAAAAACATTCAGTACTTC. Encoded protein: CASSWMTGLAKNIQYF.

The CDR3 spells CASRVTPSTDTQYF. The CDR3 DNA reads as TGTGCCAGCAGGGTAACTCCTAGCACAGATACGCAGTATTTT. V gene TRBV6-5 combines with J gene TRBJ2-3; D call uncertain. This CDR3 has 14 residues. V was pared by 6 bases and J by 0 bases, with 10 bases between. Germline V CDR1 and CDR2: MNHEY, SVGAGI.

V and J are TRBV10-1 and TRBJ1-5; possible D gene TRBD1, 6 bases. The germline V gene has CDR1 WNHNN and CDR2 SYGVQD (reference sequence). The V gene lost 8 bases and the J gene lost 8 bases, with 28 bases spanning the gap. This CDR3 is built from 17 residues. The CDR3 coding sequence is TGCGCCAGCGGATGCCGAGGGGGGGGCTGTTGTATGGAGCCCCAGCATTTT. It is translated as CASGCRGGGCCMEPQHF.

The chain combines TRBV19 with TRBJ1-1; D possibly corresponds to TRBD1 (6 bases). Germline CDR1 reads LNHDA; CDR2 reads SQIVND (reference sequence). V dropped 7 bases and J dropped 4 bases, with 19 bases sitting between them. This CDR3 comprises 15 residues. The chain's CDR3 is CASTFEGQGFTEAFF. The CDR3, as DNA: TGTGCCAGTACCTTTGAGGGGCAGGGGTTCACTGAAGCTTTCTTT.

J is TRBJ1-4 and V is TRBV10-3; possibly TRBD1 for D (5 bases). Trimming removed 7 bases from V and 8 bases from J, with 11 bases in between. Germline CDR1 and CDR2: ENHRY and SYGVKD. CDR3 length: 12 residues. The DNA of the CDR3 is TGTGCCATCAAAGGGGAAGAGGAAAAACTGTTTTTT. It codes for CAIKGEEEKLFF.

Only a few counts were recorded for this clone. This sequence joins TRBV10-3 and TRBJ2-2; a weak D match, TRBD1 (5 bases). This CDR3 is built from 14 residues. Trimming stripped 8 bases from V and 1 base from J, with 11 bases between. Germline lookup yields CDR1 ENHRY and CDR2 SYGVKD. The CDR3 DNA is TGTGCCATCTCCCCGGACATGAACACCGGGGAGCTGTTTTTT. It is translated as CAISPDMNTGELFF.

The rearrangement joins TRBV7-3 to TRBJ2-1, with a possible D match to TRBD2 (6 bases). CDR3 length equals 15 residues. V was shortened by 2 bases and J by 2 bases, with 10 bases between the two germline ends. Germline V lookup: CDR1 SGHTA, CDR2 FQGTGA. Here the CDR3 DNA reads TGTGCCAGCAGCTTATCGGCGGGGACCTACAATGAGCAGTTCTTC. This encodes CASSLSAGTYNEQFF.

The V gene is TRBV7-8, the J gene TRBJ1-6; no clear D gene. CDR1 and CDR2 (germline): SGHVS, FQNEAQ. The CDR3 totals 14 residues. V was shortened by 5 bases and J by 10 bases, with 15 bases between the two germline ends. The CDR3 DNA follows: TGTGCCAGCAGCCTACCCGCGGAGTTATCACCCCTCCACTTT. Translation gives CASSLPAELSPLHF.

The CDR3 spells CATSRATSGGASGELFF. The CDR3 DNA reads TGTGCCACCAGCAGAGCGACTAGCGGGGGGGCTTCCGGGGAGCTGTTTTTT. The chain is built from TRBV15 and TRBJ2-2, with 14 bases fitting TRBD2. There are 17 residues in the CDR3. Germline V gene sequence: CDR1 LNHNV, CDR2 YYDKDF (reference sequence). J lost 6 bases, V lost 1 base, and 4 bases had no gene match.

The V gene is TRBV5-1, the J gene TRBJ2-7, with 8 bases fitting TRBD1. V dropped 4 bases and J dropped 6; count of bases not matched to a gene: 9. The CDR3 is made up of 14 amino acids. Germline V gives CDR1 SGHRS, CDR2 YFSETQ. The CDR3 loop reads CASSLDRANLEQYF. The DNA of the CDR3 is TGCGCCAGCAGCCTGGACAGGGCCAATCTCGAGCAGTACTTC.

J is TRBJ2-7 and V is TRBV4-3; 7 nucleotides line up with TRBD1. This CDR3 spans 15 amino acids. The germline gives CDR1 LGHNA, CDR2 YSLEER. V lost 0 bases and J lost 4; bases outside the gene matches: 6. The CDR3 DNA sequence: TGCGCCAGCAGCCAAGATAGGGGGCGGACATACGAGCAGTACTTC. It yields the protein CASSQDRGRTYEQYF.

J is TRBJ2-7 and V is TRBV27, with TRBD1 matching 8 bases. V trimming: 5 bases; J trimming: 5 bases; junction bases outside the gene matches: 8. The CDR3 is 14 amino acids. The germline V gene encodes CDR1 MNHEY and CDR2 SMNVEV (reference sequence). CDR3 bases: TGTGCCAGCAGTAAACTGACAGGGGCCGACGAGCAGTACTTC. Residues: CASSKLTGADEQYF.

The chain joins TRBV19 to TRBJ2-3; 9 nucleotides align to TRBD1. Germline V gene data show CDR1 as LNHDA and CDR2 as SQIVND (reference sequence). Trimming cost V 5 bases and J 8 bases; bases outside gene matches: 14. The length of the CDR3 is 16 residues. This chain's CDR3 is CASSVAPGQGLGTQYF. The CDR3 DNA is TGTGCCAGTAGTGTCGCACCGGGACAGGGATTGGGTACGCAGTATTTT.

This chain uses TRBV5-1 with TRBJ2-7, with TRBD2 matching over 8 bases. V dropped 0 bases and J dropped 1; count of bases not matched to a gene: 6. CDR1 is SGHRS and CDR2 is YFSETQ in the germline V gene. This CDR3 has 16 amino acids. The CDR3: CASSLDPAGVSYEQYF. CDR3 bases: TGCGCCAGCAGCTTGGATCCAGCGGGGGTTTCCTACGAGCAGTACTTC.

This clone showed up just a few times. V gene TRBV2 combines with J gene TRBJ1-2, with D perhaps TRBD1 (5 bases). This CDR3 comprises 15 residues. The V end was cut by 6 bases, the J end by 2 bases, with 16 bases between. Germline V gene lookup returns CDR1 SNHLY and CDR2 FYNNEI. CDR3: CASREQFDRNYGYTF. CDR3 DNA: TGTGCCAGCAGAGAGCAGTTCGACAGAAACTATGGCTACACCTTC.

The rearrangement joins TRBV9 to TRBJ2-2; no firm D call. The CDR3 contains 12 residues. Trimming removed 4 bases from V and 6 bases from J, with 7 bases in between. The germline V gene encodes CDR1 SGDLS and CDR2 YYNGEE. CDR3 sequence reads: CASSPLAGELFF. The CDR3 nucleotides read TGTGCCAGCAGCCCTCTCGCCGGGGAGCTGTTTTTT.

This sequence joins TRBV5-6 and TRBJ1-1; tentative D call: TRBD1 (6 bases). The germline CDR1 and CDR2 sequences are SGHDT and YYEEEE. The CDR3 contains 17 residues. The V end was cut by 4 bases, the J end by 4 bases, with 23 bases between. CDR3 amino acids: CASSHKNRWGRGTEAFF. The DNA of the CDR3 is TGTGCCAGCAGCCACAAAAATAGGTGGGGGCGAGGCACTGAAGCTTTCTTT.

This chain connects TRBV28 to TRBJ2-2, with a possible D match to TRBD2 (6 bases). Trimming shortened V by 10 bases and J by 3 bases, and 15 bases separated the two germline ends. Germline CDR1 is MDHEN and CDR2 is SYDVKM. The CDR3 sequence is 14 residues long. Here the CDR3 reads CATLLGGDTGELFF. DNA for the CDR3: TGTGCCACCCTTTTGGGGGGAGACACCGGGGAGCTGTTTTTT.